This TCR beta chain was sequenced in a study of response to subunit inactivated influenza vaccine. Comment on this clonotype: Antigen specificity is unknown.

The CDR3 totals 18 residues. Germline lookup yields CDR1 MDHEN and CDR2 SYDVKM. The V and J ends lost 3 bases and 2 bases, in that order; junction bases with no gene match: 9. Study-level results: Authors suggested that a seasonal influenza vaccination recruits few new T cells each time.

From the RT-PCR reads, TCRdb called clonotypes with MiXCR, one entry per CDR3 protein. The table lists hundreds of thousands of distinct CDR3 sequences, roughly 20% of them singletons, with under 13% in the top ten. The gene calls are TRBV28 and TRBJ2-1; 11 nucleotides align to TRBD2. The sequencing here drew on PBMCs from blood, taken about 5 days after vaccination. This clonotype originated in a man aged 50-59 years who received an inactivated influenza vaccine. Here the CDR3 DNA reads TGTGCCAGCAGTTTTTGGGAACTAGCGGGGGTTACCTACAATGAGCAGTTCTTC. Its translation is CASSFWELAGVTYNEQFF.